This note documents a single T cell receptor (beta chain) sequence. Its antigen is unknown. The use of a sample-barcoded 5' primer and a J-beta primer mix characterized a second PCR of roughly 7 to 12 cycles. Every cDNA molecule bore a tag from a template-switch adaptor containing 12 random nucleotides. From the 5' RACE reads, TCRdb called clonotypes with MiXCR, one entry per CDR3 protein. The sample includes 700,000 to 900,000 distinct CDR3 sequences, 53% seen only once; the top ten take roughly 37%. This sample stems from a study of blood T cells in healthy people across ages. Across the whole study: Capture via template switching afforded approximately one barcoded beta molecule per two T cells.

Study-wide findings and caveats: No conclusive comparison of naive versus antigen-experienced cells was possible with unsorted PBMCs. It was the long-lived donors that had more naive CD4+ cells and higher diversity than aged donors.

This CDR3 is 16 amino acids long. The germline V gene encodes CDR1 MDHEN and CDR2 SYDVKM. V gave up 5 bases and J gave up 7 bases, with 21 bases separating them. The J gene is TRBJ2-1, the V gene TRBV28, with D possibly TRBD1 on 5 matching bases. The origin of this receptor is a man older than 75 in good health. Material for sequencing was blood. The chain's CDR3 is CASSPRRAPFGNEQFF. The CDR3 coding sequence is TGTGCCAGCAGTCCCCGCAGGGCTCCATTCGGGAATGAGCAGTTCTTC.